The entry that follows covers one TCR beta chain sequence. This sample was included in a study of cytomegalovirus exposure and HLA in healthy donors. 60 Vbeta and 13 Jbeta primers were used in PCR. The repertoire was sequenced with immunoSEQ multiplex PCR; TCRdb's copy has only in-frame clones and lacks some. In the table there are 95,000 to 110,000 clones, 10% of which are singletons. There were likely unrecorded immune exposures, though donors were nominally healthy when sampled. Sequenced: PBMCs. The clonotype comes from a man aged 35 to 55 in good health and CMV-seropositive.

CDR3 sequence (DNA): TGTGCCAGCAGTTCCGCCGACAGGGCTGGGGCCAACGTCCTGACTTTC. This gives the protein CASSSADRAGANVLTF. V gene TRBV6-5 combines with J gene TRBJ2-6; 7 nucleotides match TRBD1. The CDR3 extends over 16 amino acids. CDR1 and CDR2 (germline): MNHEY, SVGAGI. V was clipped by 4 bases and J by 2 bases; unmatched bases: 5.